One and the same sample provided the 30 T cell receptor beta chains below, sequenced in a study of cytomegalovirus exposure and HLA in healthy donors. 13 Jbeta primers and 60 Vbeta primers were used for the PCR. The repertoire was sequenced with immunoSEQ multiplex PCR; TCRdb's copy has only in-frame clones and lacks some. The repertoire consists of 160,000 or so clones, with approximately 80% occurring once and the leading ten covering around 9%. Sequencing was done on a sample of PBMCs. Receptor source: a male donor in good health and CMV-seropositive.

This clone showed up just a few times. The rearrangement uses TRBV15 and TRBJ2-1; no clear D. Per the germline V gene, CDR1 is LNHNV and CDR2 is YYDKDF (reference sequence). V lost 1 base and J 0 bases, leaving 7 bases between the germline ends. This CDR3 region has 15 residues. Written as DNA, the CDR3 is TGTGCCACCAGCAGAGCAAGAGGCTCCTACAATGAGCAGTTCTTC. Encoded protein: CATSRARGSYNEQFF.

The chain has TRBV4-1 and TRBJ2-7; the match to TRBD1 covers 8 bases. Trimming at V came to 1 base and at J to 7 bases, leaving 12 bases not matched to a gene. From germline, CDR1 is MGHRA and CDR2 YSYEKL. CDR3 length: 16 residues. The CDR3 region is CASSQVRGTGPSEQYF. CDR3 nucleotides: TGCGCCAGCAGCCAAGTGCGAGGGACAGGACCCTCGGAGCAGTACTTC.

This clone appeared a few times. The CDR3 spells CASSAGTSGSGKQYF. The CDR3 nucleotides read TGTGCCAGCAGCGCCGGGACTAGCGGGAGCGGCAAGCAGTACTTC. The chain couples TRBV7-2 to TRBJ2-7, with 14 bases identical to TRBD2. The CDR3 loop spans 15 amino acids. J was trimmed by 8 bases and V by 5 bases; bases with no gene match: 8. The V gene's germline CDR1 is SGHTA and CDR2 FQGNSA.

J is TRBJ1-1 and V is TRBV5-4; perhaps TRBD1 as D (6 bases). This CDR3 region has 15 residues. The V and J ends lost 4 bases and 0 bases respectively, with 13 bases between them. Germline assignment: CDR1 SGHNT and CDR2 YYREEE (reference sequence). The CDR3 DNA sequence: TGTGCCAGCAGCCATCTTGACAGGATGAACACTGAAGCTTTCTTT. This sequence encodes CASSHLDRMNTEAFF.

V and J are TRBV5-1 and TRBJ1-6; no clear D. Per the germline V gene, CDR1 is SGHRS and CDR2 is YFSETQ. Trimming took off 2 bases at V and 9 bases at J, with 15 bases between the two ends. The CDR3 has 15 amino acids. As DNA, the CDR3 is TGCGCCAGCAGCTTACAGACCCCGGATGGTTCACCCCTCCACTTT. Translated: CASSLQTPDGSPLHF.

This clone was counted a single time. The germline gene is not matched at one end of the junction; a read error may be the cause. This rearrangement joins TRBV27 to TRBJ2-4, with TRBD1 as a possible D gene (6 bases). This CDR3 comprises 16 residues. CDR1 and CDR2 from the germline V gene are MNHEY and SMNVEV (reference sequence). The CDR3 bases are TGTGCCAGCAGTAGACCGACAGGCCTAGCCAAAAACAGTCAGTACTTC. It specifies CASSRPTGLAKNSQYF.

This sequence joins TRBV14 and TRBJ2-5; 7 bases agree with TRBD2. The J call could be wrong; TRBJ2-7 is a better fit for the DNA end. The CDR3 is 15 residues long. CDR1 and CDR2 (germline): SGHDN, FVKESK. DNA of the CDR3: TGTGCCAGCGATTCAGCGGGGAGGGGCCCCTACGAGCAGTACTTC. Residues: CASDSAGRGPYEQYF.

This clone was counted a few times. The chain links TRBV7-2 to TRBJ1-1; the D is unclear. Germline V gene sequence: CDR1 SGHTA, CDR2 FQGNSA. Trimming removed 1 base from V and 5 bases from J, with 17 bases in between. The CDR3 has 16 residues. CDR3 residues: CASSLEPSSLRTEAFF. The DNA for the CDR3 is TGTGCCAGCAGCTTAGAGCCGTCCAGTTTGAGGACTGAAGCTTTCTTT. Supplemented by reference TRBV7-2 and TRBJ1-1, the full variable domain reads GAGVSQSPSNKVTEKGKDVELRCDPISGHTALYWYRQSLGQGLEFLIYFQGNSAPDKSGLPSDRFSAERTGGSVSTLTIQRTQQEDSAVYLCASSLEPSSLRTEAFFGQGTRLTVV.

Only a few counts were recorded for this clone. V and J are TRBV27 and TRBJ2-2; 8 bases are a match to TRBD2. This CDR3 spans 19 amino acids. Germline V CDR1 and CDR2: MNHEY, SMNVEV (reference sequence). The ends lost 5 bases at V and 0 bases at J; junction bases unmatched: 14. The CDR3 DNA sequence: TGTGCCAGCAGTGGGGTTCTTAGCGGGGCTCTGACGAACACCGGGGAGCTGTTTTTT. This sequence encodes CASSGVLSGALTNTGELFF.

The chain joins TRBV9 to TRBJ1-6; the D gene is possibly TRBD1 (6 bases). CDR3 length: 13 amino acids. The germline V and J ends were trimmed by 3 bases and 5 bases, with 6 bases remaining between them. Germline CDR1 SGDLS, CDR2 YYNGEE. CDR3 in amino acids: CASSGTDNSPLHF. The CDR3 nucleotides are TGTGCCAGCAGCGGGACAGATAATTCACCCCTCCACTTT.

About this clone itself: The sample carries other DNA sequences with the same CDR3. V is TRBV19 and J is TRBJ2-3; 7 bases line up with TRBD2. Germline assignment: CDR1 LNHDA and CDR2 SQIVND (reference sequence). The CDR3 length is 15 residues. V shed 1 base, J shed 6 bases, and the junction held 7 bases outside the gene matches. The CDR3 sequence is CASSIVAGPTDTQYF. CDR3 nucleotides: TGTGCCAGTAGTATAGTAGCGGGCCCCACGGATACGCAGTATTTT.

Details on this clone: Mismatch with germline at one junction end may stem from a read error. The chain couples TRBV5-6 to TRBJ2-7, with 9 bases aligning to TRBD2. Germline V gene lookup returns CDR1 SGHDT and CDR2 YYEEEE. This CDR3 is 12 amino acids long. The CDR3: CASSQTIAGEVF. The CDR3 DNA sequence: TGTGCCAGCAGCCAGACTATAGCGGGAGAAGTCTTC.

This clone was seen just once. The chain employs TRBV15 and TRBJ1-2; D perhaps matches TRBD1 (5 bases). V was clipped by 0 bases and J by 1 base, with 9 bases between them. Germline V gene lookup returns CDR1 LNHNV and CDR2 YYDKDF (reference sequence). The CDR3 has 15 residues. The chain's CDR3 is CATSRDATVNYGYTF. The DNA for the CDR3 is TGTGCCACCAGCAGAGATGCGACAGTTAACTATGGCTACACCTTC.

The V and J genes are TRBV27 and TRBJ1-2; TRBD1 is a possible D gene (5 bases). The germline V and J ends were trimmed by 5 bases and 0 bases, with 22 bases remaining between them. CDR1 is MNHEY and CDR2 is SMNVEV in the germline V gene (reference sequence). This CDR3 spans 18 amino acids. CDR3 in DNA: TGTGCCAGCAGTCCAAAGGCCCCAGGGCGCCTAACTAACTATGGCTACACCTTC. It specifies CASSPKAPGRLTNYGYTF.

This clone occurred once. The rearrangement uses TRBV30 and TRBJ1-5, with D unresolved. The CDR3 is 13 residues long. Trimming shortened V by 4 bases and J by 6 bases, and 13 bases separated the two germline ends. Germline V CDR1 and CDR2: GTSNPN, SVGIG (reference sequence). The CDR3 loop reads CAWNTDEGQPQHF. The CDR3 DNA reads as TGTGCCTGGAATACAGACGAGGGTCAGCCCCAGCATTTT.

This clone showed up just once. The chain recombines TRBV30 with TRBJ2-1; perhaps TRBD2 as D (7 bases). This CDR3 has 14 residues. V dropped 7 bases and J dropped 0 bases, with 13 bases sitting between them. Germline values: CDR1 GTSNPN, CDR2 SVGIG (reference sequence). The CDR3: CAFTGGASYNEQFF. The CDR3 DNA follows: TGTGCCTTTACGGGGGGCGCCTCCTACAATGAGCAGTTCTTC.

Concerning this clone itself: Additional DNA sequences in this sample encode the identical CDR3. The chain couples TRBV13 to TRBJ2-1; TRBD2 matches 8 bases. Trimming at V came to 5 bases and at J to 10 bases, leaving 22 bases not matched to a gene. This CDR3 has 18 amino acids. Germline V gene sequence: CDR1 PRHDT, CDR2 FYEKMQ (reference sequence). For the CDR3, the DNA is TGTGCCAGCAGCCCCCCACGGGGGGCGGGAGGAGCCAGGGCCGAGCAGTTCTTC. Translated: CASSPPRGAGGARAEQFF.

This clone is a singleton in its sample. The V call is TRBV30, the J call TRBJ2-1; D gene unclear. This CDR3 region has 12 residues. Looked up from germline, CDR1 is GTSNPN and CDR2 is SVGIG (reference sequence). The V end was cut by 2 bases, the J end by 1 base, with 3 bases between. The CDR3 sequence: CAWSPSYNEQFF. The CDR3 nucleotides read TGTGCCTGGAGTCCGTCCTACAATGAGCAGTTCTTC. Filled out from reference TRBV30 and TRBJ2-1, the complete variable domain reads SQTIHQWPATLVQPVGSPLSLECTVEGTSNPNLYWYRQAAGRGLQLLFYSVGIGQISSEVPQNLSASRPQDRQFILSSKKLLLSDSGFYLCAWSPSYNEQFFGPGTRLTVL.

The CDR3 DNA follows: TGTGCCAGCAGCCTGGGGGCTAGCGGGAGGGATACGCAGTATTTT. Protein sequence: CASSLGASGRDTQYF. V and J are TRBV5-4 and TRBJ2-3; 11 positions agree with TRBD2. Germline lookup yields CDR1 SGHNT and CDR2 YYREEE (reference sequence). The V and J ends lost 4 bases and 6 bases, in that order; junction bases with no gene match: 7. The CDR3 runs 15 residues.

V gene TRBV2 combines with J gene TRBJ1-5; no firm D call. The CDR3 has 14 amino acids. Trimming removed 5 bases at V and 4 bases at J, with 12 bases between. Germline loops: CDR1 SNHLY, CDR2 FYNNEI. The CDR3 here is CASSTSAPNQPQHF. The DNA of the CDR3 is TGTGCCAGCAGTACATCCGCCCCAAATCAGCCCCAGCATTTT.

The chain links TRBV9 to TRBJ2-2; 9 nucleotides line up with TRBD1. Germline CDR1 reads SGDLS; CDR2 reads YYNGEE. The trim removed 5 bases at V and 5 bases at J, leaving 4 bases unmatched. The CDR3 consists of 14 residues. DNA of the CDR3: TGTGCCAGCAGAAAACAGGGGGCAACCGGGGAGCTGTTTTTT. Translated, it gives CASRKQGATGELFF.

The chain employs TRBV28 and TRBJ2-4, with TRBD1 matching 10 bases. V lost 6 bases to trimming and J lost 7 bases; unmatched junction nucleotides: 6. Germline assignment: CDR1 MDHEN and CDR2 SYDVKM. This CDR3 is built from 14 residues. CDR3 sequence: CASSPGQGGNIQYF. For the CDR3, the DNA is TGTGCCAGCAGCCCCGGACAGGGGGGGAACATTCAGTACTTC.

J is TRBJ1-2 and V is TRBV10-3; D gene ambiguous. The CDR3 runs 13 residues. Trimming left V 4 bases short and J 8 bases short, with 14 bases between. Germline loops: CDR1 ENHRY, CDR2 SYGVKD. The DNA for the CDR3 is TGTGCCATCAGTGTTGACGAGGAGAACGGCTACACCTTC. The encoded protein is CAISVDEENGYTF.

J is TRBJ2-7 and V is TRBV28; 7 nucleotides match TRBD1. CDR3 length: 13 amino acids. Trimming cost V 6 bases and J 4 bases; bases outside gene matches: 6. The V gene's germline CDR1 is MDHEN and CDR2 SYDVKM. The CDR3 DNA follows: TGTGCCAGCAGGACGACAGGGTTGTACGAGCAGTACTTC. Translated: CASRTTGLYEQYF.

The chain couples TRBV15 to TRBJ2-1, with 8 nucleotides matching TRBD2. Trimming cost V 0 bases and J 3 bases; bases outside gene matches: 7. The CDR3 covers 17 residues. The V gene's germline CDR1 is LNHNV and CDR2 YYDKDF (reference sequence). This chain's CDR3 is CATSREGQAGDYNEQFF. CDR3 bases: TGTGCCACCAGCAGAGAAGGGCAAGCGGGAGACTACAATGAGCAGTTCTTC.

This clone was found once. The chain links TRBV6-6 to TRBJ1-1, with D possibly being TRBD1 (6 bases). The germline gives CDR1 MNHNY, CDR2 SVGAGI (reference sequence). Deletions cut 4 bases from V and 1 base from J, with 10 bases between. The CDR3 covers 14 residues. The DNA of the CDR3 is TGTGCCAGCAGTTCCGGGACAACGAACACTGAAGCTTTCTTT. Protein: CASSSGTTNTEAFF.

The V and J genes are TRBV10-1 and TRBJ1-1; D possibly corresponds to TRBD1 (6 bases). The CDR3 length is 13 residues. Trimming removed 6 bases from V and 0 bases from J, with 8 bases in between. Germline CDR1 reads WNHNN; CDR2 reads SYGVQD (reference sequence). CDR3 nucleotides: TGCGCCAGCAGGGACAGATTGAACACTGAAGCTTTCTTT. Translating it yields CASRDRLNTEAFF.

This clone was seen only a few times. This chain links TRBV5-6 with TRBJ1-1, with 10 bases aligning to TRBD1. The CDR3 runs to 13 residues. Losses at the gene ends were 0 bases for V and 11 bases for J; bases not matched to a gene: 4. Germline V CDR1 and CDR2: SGHDT, YYEEEE. CDR3 bases: TGTGCCAGCAGCTTGGCTCTGGACAGGGGGGCTTTCTTT. Translated: CASSLALDRGAFF. Using reference TRBV5-6 and TRBJ1-1 for the parts outside the CDR3, the full variable domain is DAGVTQSPTHLIKTRGQQVTLRCSPKSGHDTVSWYQQALGQGPQFIFQYYEEEERQRGNFPDRFSGHQFPNYSSELNVNALLLGDSALYLCASSLALDRGAFFGQGTRLTVV.

The chain recombines TRBV5-1 with TRBJ1-2, with 7 bases fitting TRBD1. CDR3 size: 14 residues. Losses at the gene ends were 4 bases for V and 4 bases for J; bases not matched to a gene: 7. The germline CDR1 and CDR2 sequences are SGHRS and YFSETQ. Written as DNA, the CDR3 is TGCGCCAGCAGCCCGAGACAGGGATCCTATGGCTACACCTTC. It specifies CASSPRQGSYGYTF.

This chain links TRBV28 with TRBJ2-7; 8 bases align to TRBD1. V was pared by 4 bases and J by 5 bases, with 1 base of the junction left unmatched. This CDR3 is 12 amino acids long. CDR1 is MDHEN and CDR2 is SYDVKM in the germline V gene. CDR3 sequence: CASSSGGHEQYF. For the CDR3, the DNA is TGTGCCAGCAGTTCAGGGGGCCACGAGCAGTACTTC.